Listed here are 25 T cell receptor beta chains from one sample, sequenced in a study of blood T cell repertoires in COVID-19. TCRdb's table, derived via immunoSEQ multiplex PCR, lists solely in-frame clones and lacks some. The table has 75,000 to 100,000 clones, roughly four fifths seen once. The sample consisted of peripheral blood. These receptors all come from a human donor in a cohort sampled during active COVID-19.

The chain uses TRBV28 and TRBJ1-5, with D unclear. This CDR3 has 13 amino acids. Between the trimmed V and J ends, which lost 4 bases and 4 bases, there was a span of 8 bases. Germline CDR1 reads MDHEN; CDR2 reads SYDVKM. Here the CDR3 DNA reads TGTGCCAGCAGTTCGTCAGGAAATCAGCCCCAGCATTTT. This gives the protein CASSSSGNQPQHF.

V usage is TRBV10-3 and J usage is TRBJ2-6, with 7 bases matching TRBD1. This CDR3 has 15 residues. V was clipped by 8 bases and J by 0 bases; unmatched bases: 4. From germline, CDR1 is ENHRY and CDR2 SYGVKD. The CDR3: CAIEGQSSGANVLTF. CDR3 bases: TGTGCCATCGAGGGACAGAGCTCTGGGGCCAACGTCCTGACTTTC.

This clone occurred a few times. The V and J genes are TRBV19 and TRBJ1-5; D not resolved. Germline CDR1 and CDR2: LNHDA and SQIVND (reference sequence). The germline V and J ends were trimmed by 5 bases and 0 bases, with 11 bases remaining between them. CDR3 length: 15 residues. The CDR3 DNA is TGTGCCAGTAGTTTTACAACTAGTAGCAATCAGCCCCAGCATTTT. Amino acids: CASSFTTSSNQPQHF.

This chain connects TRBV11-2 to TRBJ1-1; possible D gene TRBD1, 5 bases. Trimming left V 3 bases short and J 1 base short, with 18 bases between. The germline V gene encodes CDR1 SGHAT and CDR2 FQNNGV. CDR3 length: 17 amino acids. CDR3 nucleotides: TGTGCCAGCAGCTTCGTCCGAATCAGGGCAAAGAACACTGAAGCTTTCTTT. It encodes CASSFVRIRAKNTEAFF.

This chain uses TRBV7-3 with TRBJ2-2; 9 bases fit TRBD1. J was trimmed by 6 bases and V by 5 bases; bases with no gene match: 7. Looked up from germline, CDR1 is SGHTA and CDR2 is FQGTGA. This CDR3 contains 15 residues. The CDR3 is CASSVHRGQAGELFF. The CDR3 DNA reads TGTGCCAGCAGCGTACACAGGGGGCAGGCCGGGGAGCTGTTTTTT.

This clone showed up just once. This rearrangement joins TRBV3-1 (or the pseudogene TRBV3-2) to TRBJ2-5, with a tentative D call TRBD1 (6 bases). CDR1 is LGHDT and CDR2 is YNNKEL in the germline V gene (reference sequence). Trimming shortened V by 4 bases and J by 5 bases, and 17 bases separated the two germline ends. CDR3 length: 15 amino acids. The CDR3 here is CASSRGQSFRETQYF. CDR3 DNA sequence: TGTGCCAGCAGCCGCGGACAGTCCTTCAGGGAGACCCAGTACTTC.

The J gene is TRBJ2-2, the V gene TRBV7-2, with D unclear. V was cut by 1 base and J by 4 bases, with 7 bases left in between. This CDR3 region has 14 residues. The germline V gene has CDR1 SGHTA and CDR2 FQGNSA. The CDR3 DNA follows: TGTGCCAGCAGCTTAGATGCCAGCACCGGGGAGCTGTTTTTT. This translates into CASSLDASTGELFF.

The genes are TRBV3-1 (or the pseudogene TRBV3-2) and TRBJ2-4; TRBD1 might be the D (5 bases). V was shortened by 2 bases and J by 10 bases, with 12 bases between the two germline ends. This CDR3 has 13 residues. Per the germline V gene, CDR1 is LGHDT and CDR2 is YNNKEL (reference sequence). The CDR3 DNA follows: TGTGCCAGCAGCCAACAGGGTCTTAGGATTCAGTACTTC. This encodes CASSQQGLRIQYF.

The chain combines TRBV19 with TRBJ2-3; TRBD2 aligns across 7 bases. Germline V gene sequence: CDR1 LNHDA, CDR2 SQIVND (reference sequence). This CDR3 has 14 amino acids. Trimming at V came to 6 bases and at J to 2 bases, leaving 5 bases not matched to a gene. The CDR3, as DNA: TGTGCCAGTAGAGGCCTAGCGGTCACAGATACGCAGTATTTT. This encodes CASRGLAVTDTQYF.

The CDR3 nucleotides are TGTGCCAGCAGCCAAGTCGAGGGCTATGGCTACACCTTC. This sequence encodes CASSQVEGYGYTF. The rearrangement joins TRBV3-1 (or the pseudogene TRBV3-2) to TRBJ1-2; no firm D call. The CDR3 covers 13 residues. From germline, CDR1 is LGHDT and CDR2 YNNKEL (reference sequence). Trimming stripped 1 base from V and 4 bases from J, with 7 bases between.

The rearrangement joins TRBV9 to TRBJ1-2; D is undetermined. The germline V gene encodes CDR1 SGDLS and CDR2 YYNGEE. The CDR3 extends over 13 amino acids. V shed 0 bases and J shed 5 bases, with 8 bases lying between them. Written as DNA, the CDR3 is TGTGCCAGCAGCGTAGCCCCGGTATATGGCTACACCTTC. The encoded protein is CASSVAPVYGYTF.

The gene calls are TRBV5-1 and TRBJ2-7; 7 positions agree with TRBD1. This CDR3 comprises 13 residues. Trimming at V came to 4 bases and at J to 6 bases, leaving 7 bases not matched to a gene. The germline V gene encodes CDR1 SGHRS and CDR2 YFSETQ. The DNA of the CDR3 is TGCGCCAGCAGCCCAGGGACAGCCGGCGAGCAGTACTTC. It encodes CASSPGTAGEQYF.

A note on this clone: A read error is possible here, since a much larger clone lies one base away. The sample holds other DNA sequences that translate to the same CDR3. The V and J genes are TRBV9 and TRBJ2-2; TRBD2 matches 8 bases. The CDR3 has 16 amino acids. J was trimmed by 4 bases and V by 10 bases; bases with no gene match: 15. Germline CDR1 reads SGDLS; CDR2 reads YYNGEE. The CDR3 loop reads CARPRGRGASTGELFF. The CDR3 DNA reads TGTGCCCGCCCCCGGGGGCGGGGGGCTTCCACCGGGGAGCTGTTTTTT.

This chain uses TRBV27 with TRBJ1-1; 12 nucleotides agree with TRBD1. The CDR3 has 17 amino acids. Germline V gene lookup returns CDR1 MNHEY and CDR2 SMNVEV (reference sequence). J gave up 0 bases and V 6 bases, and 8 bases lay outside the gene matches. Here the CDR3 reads CASSTGQGALMNTEAFF. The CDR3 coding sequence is TGTGCCAGCAGCACGGGACAGGGGGCCCTGATGAACACTGAAGCTTTCTTT.

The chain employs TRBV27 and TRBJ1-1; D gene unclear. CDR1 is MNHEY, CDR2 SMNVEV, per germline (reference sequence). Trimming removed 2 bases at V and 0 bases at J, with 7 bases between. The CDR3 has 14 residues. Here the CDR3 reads CASSLGEVNTEAFF. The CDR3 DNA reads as TGTGCCAGCAGTTTAGGAGAAGTGAACACTGAAGCTTTCTTT.

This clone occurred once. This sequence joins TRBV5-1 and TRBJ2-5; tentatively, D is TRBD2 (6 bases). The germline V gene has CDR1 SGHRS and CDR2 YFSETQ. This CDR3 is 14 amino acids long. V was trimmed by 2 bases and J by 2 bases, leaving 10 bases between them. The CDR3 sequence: CASSFTSSQETQYF. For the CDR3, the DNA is TGCGCCAGCAGCTTTACTAGCAGTCAAGAGACCCAGTACTTC.

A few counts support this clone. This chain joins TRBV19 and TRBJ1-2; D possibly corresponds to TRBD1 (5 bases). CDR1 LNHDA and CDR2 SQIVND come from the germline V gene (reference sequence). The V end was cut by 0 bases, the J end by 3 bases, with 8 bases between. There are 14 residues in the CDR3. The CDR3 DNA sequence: TGTGCCAGTAGTATAGATCCCAGGGACTATGGCTACACCTTC. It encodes CASSIDPRDYGYTF.

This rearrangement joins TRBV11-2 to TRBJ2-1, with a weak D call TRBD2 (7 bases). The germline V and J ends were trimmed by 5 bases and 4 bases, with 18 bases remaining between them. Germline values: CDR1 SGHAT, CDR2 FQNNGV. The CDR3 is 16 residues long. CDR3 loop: CASSPSGASGYNEQFF. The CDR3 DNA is TGTGCCAGCAGCCCCTCGGGGGCTAGCGGATACAATGAGCAGTTCTTC.

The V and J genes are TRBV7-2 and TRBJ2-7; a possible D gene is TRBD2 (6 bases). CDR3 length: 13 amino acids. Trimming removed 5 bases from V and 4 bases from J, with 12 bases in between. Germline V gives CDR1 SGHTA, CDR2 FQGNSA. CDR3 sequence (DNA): TGTGCCAGCAGCACCCCGGGACTTTACGAGCAGTACTTC. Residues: CASSTPGLYEQYF.

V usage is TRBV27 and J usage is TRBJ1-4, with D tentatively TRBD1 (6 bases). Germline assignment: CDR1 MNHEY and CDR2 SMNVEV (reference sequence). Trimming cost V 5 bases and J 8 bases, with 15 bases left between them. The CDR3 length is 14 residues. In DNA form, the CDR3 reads TGTGCCAGCAGTCGGGGGGGGGCATGGGAAAAACTGTTTTTT. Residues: CASSRGGAWEKLFF.

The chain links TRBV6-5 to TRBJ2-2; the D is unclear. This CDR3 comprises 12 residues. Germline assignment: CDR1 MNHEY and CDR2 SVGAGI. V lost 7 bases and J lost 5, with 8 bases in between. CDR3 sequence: CASKIETGELFF. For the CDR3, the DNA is TGTGCCAGCAAGATAGAAACCGGGGAGCTGTTTTTT.

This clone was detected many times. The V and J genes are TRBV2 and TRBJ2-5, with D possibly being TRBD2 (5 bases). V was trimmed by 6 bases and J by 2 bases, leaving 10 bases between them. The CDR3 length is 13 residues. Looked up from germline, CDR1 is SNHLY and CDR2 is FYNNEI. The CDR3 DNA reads TGTGCCAGCAGCCGGGAATTACAAGAGACCCAGTACTTC. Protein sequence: CASSRELQETQYF. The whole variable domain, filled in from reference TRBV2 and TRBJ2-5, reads EPEVTQTPSHQVTQMGQEVILRCVPISNHLYFYWYRQILGQKVEFLVSFYNNEISEKSEIFDDQFSVERPDGSNFTLKIRSTKLEDSAMYFCASSRELQETQYFGPGTRLLVL.

In DNA, the CDR3 is TGTGCCATCGGGGACACAAGCGGGGGATCCTACAATGAGCAGTTCTTC. It specifies CAIGDTSGGSYNEQFF. V usage is TRBV10-3 and J usage is TRBJ2-1, with 8 bases matching TRBD2. Germline CDR1 and CDR2: ENHRY and SYGVKD. V dropped 8 bases and J dropped 1; count of bases not matched to a gene: 10. There are 16 residues in the CDR3.

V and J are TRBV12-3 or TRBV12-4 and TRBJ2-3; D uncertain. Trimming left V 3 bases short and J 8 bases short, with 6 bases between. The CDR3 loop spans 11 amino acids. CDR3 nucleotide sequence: TGTGCCAGCAGTTTGCAGTCTACGCAGTATTTT. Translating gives CASSLQSTQYF.

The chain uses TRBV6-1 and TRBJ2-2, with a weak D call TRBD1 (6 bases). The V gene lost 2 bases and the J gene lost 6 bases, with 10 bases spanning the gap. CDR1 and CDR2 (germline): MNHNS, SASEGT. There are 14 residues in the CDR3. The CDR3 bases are TGTGCCAGCAGTGAATTCCCAGGGGCCGGGGAGCTGTTTTTT. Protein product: CASSEFPGAGELFF.